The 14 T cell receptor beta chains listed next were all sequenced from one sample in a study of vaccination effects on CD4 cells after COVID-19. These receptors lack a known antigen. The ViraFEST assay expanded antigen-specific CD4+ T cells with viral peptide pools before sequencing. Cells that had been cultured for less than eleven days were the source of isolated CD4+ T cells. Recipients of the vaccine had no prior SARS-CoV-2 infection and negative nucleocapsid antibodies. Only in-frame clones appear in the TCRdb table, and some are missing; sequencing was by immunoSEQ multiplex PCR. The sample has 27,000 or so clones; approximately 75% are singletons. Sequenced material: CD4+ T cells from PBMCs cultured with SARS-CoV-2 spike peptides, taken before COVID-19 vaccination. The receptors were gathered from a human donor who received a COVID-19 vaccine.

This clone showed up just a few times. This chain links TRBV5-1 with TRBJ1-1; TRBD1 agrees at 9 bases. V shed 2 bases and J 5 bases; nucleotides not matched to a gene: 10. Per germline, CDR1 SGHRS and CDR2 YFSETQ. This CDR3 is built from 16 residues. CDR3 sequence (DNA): TGCGCCAGCAGCTTAAGGGGACAGGGTAGGGGAACTGAAGCTTTCTTT. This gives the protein CASSLRGQGRGTEAFF.

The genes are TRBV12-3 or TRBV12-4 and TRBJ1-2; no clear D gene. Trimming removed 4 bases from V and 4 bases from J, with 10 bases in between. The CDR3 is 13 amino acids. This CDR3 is CASSSRSVYGYTF. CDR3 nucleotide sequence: TGTGCCAGCAGTTCCCGTTCTGTCTATGGCTACACCTTC.

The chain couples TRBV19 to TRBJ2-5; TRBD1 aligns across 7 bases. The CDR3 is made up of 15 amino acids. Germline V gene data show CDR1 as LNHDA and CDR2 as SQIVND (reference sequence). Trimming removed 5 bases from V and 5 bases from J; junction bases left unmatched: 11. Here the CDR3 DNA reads TGTGCCAGTAGTGGCTACAGGGGCTCTGGGGAGACCCAGTACTTC. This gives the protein CASSGYRGSGETQYF.

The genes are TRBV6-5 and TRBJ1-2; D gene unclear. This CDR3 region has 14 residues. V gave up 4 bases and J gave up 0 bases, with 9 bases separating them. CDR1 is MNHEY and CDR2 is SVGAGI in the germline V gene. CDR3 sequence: CASSLGISNYGYTF. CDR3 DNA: TGTGCCAGCAGTTTGGGAATTTCTAACTATGGCTACACCTTC.

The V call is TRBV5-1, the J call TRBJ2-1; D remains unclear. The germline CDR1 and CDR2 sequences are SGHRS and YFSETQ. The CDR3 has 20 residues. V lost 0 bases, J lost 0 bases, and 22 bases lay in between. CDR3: CASSLVLIRVAASSYNEQFF. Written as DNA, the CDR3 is TGCGCCAGCAGCTTGGTATTAATTAGAGTGGCGGCCAGCTCCTACAATGAGCAGTTCTTC.

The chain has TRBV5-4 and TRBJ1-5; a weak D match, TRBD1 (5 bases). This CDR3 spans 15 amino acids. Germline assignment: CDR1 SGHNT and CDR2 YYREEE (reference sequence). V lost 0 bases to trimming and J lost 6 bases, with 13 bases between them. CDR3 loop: CASSLDPRGGQPQHF. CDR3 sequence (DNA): TGTGCCAGCAGCTTGGACCCTCGCGGGGGTCAGCCCCAGCATTTT.

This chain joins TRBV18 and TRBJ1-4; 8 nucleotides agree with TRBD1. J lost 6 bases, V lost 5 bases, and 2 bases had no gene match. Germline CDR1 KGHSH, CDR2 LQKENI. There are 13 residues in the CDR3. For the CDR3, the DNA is TGTGCCAGCTCATCACAGGGGGATGAAAAACTGTTTTTT. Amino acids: CASSSQGDEKLFF.

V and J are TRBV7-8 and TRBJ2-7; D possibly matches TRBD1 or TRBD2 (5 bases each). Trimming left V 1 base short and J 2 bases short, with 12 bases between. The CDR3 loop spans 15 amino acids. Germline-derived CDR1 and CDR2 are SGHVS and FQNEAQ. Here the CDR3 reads CASSLGVSGPYEQYF. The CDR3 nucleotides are TGTGCCAGCAGCTTAGGAGTCTCGGGACCCTACGAGCAGTACTTC.

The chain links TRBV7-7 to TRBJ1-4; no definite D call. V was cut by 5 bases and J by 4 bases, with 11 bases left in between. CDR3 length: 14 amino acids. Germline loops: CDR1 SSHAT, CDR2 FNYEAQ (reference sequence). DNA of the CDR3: TGTGCCAGCAGCCCAGCGCCCAGTAATGAAAAACTGTTTTTT. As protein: CASSPAPSNEKLFF.

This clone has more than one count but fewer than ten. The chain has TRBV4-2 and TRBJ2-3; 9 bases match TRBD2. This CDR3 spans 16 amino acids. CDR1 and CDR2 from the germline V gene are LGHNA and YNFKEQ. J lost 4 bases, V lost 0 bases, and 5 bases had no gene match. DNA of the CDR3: TGTGCCAGCAGCCAAGAAGCTGGCGGGGGGGCAGATACGCAGTATTTT. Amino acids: CASSQEAGGGADTQYF.

The CDR3 spells CASSSRDRGPYEQYF. The CDR3 DNA follows: TGTGCCAGCAGCAGCCGGGACAGGGGACCCTACGAGCAGTACTTC. The chain links TRBV5-6 to TRBJ2-7; the match to TRBD1 covers 10 bases. Trimming took 4 bases from V and 2 from J; bases not matched to a gene: 6. This CDR3 contains 15 residues. The germline gives CDR1 SGHDT, CDR2 YYEEEE.

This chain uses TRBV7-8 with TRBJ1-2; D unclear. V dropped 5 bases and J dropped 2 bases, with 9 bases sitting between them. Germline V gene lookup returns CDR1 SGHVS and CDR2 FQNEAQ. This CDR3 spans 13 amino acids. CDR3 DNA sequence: TGTGCCAGCAGCATCGGCGAGAACTATGGCTACACCTTC. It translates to CASSIGENYGYTF.

CDR3 amino acids: CASSLGLWGQDNEQFF. CDR3 DNA sequence: TGTGCCAGCAGCTTAGGGTTATGGGGACAGGACAATGAGCAGTTCTTC. The chain recombines TRBV11-1 with TRBJ2-1; 8 bases fit TRBD1. J gave up 5 bases and V 1 base, and 7 bases lay outside the gene matches. The CDR3 runs 16 residues. The germline V gene encodes CDR1 SGHAT and CDR2 FQDESV (reference sequence).

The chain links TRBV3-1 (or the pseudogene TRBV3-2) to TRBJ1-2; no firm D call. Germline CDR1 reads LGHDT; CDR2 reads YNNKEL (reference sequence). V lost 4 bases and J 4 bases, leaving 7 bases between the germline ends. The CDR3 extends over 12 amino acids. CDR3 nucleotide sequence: TGTGCCAGCAGCCGGGTAGGCTATGGCTACACCTTC. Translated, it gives CASSRVGYGYTF.